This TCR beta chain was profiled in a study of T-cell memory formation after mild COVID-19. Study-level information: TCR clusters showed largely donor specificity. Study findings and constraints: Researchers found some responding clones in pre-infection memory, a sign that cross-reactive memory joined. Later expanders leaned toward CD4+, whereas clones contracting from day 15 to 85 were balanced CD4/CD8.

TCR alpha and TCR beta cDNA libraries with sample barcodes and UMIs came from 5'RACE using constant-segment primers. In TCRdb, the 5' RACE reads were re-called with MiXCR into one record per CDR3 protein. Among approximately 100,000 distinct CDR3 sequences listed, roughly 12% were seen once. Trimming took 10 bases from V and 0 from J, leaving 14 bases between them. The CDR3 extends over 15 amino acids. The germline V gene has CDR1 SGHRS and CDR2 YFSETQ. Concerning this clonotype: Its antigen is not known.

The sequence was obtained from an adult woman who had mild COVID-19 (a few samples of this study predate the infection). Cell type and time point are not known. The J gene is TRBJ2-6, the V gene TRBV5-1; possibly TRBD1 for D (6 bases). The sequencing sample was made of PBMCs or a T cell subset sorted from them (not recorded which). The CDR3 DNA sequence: TGCGCCTGCATGACAGGTGACTCTGGGGCCAACGTCCTGACTTTC. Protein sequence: CACMTGDSGANVLTF.